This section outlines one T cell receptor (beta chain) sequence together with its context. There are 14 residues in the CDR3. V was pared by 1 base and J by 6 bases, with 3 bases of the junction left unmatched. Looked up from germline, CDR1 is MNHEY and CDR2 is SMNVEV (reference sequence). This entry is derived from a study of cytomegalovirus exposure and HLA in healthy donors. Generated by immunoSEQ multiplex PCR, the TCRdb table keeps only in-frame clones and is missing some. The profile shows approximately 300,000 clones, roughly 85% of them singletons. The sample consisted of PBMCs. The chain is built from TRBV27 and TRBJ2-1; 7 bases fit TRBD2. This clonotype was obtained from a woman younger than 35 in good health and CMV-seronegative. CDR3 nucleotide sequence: TGTGCCAGCAGTTTATACGCTAGCGGCAATGAGCAGTTCTTC. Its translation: CASSLYASGNEQFF.